This TCR beta chain was profiled in a study of T-cell reconstitution after alpha-beta-depleted transplantation in children. Regarding the study as a whole: Most T-cell counts and diversity one year after the transplant came from T cells that were newly produced. Expanded graft clones numbering several hundred reportedly gave rise to alpha-beta T cells about two months after transplant. Elevated TCRbeta diversity at day 60 was traced, in some patients, to surviving recipient T cells and thymic progenitors.

From germline, CDR1 is MNHEY and CDR2 SVGAGI. The CDR3 contains 19 residues. V was shortened by 4 bases and J by 2 bases, with 27 bases between the two germline ends. To note about this clonotype: Its antigen is unidentified.

Unique molecular identifiers were incorporated into the prepared TCRbeta library. Via MiXCR, TCRdb re-called the PCR reads, giving one row per CDR3 protein. The data contain about 640,000 distinct CDR3 sequences, approximately 12% of them seen just once; the ten biggest clones take up approximately 2%. This sequence joins TRBV6-5 and TRBJ2-7; D possibly uses TRBD1 or TRBD2 (6 bases each). This specimen consisted of PBMCs, mostly from graft donor cells, obtained 360 days after TCRalphabeta/CD19-depleted stem cell transplant. This receptor was identified in a male patient younger than 18 who had a stem cell transplant for acute myeloid leukemia, so the T cells may come from the graft donor. CDR3 in amino acids: CASSFDRKGGLRLAYEQYF. The CDR3, as DNA: TGTGCCAGCAGTTTCGACAGGAAAGGAGGGTTGAGGTTAGCCTACGAGCAGTACTTC.